The 9 T cell receptor beta chains presented below share a single source sample, sequenced in a study of cytomegalovirus exposure and HLA in healthy donors. The PCR made use of 60 Vbeta and 13 Jbeta primers. The method was immunoSEQ multiplex PCR; TCRdb's version includes in-frame clones alone and lacks a portion of them. The data show around 150,000 clones, about 70% seen once. The sequenced sample consisted of PBMCs. Receptors originate from a woman in her forties in good health and CMV-seronegative.

The chain carries TRBV4-1 and TRBJ2-5; TRBD1 matches 10 bases. The end of the DNA aligns better with TRBJ2-7, so the J call may be wrong. Per germline, CDR1 MGHRA and CDR2 YSYEKL. CDR3 length: 15 amino acids. CDR3 DNA: TGCGCCAGCAGCCAAGGGGACAGGGGCCTCTACGAGCAGTACTTC. It is translated as CASSQGDRGLYEQYF.

The chain carries TRBV7-8 and TRBJ1-5, with TRBD1 as a possible D gene (6 bases). This CDR3 comprises 15 residues. Per germline, CDR1 SGHVS and CDR2 FQNEAQ. Trimming cost V 1 base and J 5 bases, with 12 bases left between them. The CDR3 nucleotides read TGTGCCAGCAGCTTAGAGGCTAGGGGGTATCAGCCCCAGCATTTT. Residues: CASSLEARGYQPQHF. Using reference TRBV7-8 and TRBJ1-5 for the parts outside the CDR3, the full variable domain is GAGVSQSPRYKVAKRGQDVALRCDPISGHVSLFWYQQALGQGPEFLTYFQNEAQLDKSGLPSDRFFAERPEGSVSTLKIQRTQQEDSAVYLCASSLEARGYQPQHFGDGTRLSIL.

The chain combines TRBV11-3 with TRBJ2-7; D possibly corresponds to TRBD1 (6 bases). The V end lost 4 bases, the J end lost 2 bases, and 12 bases lay between the germline ends. Germline V lookup: CDR1 SGHNT, CDR2 YENEEA. This CDR3 has 14 amino acids. As DNA, the CDR3 is TGTGCCAGCAGCTACGGACAGACCACCTACGAGCAGTACTTC. Protein: CASSYGQTTYEQYF.

This clone has only a few counts. The chain recombines TRBV6-6 with TRBJ1-3; the match to TRBD1 covers 10 bases. There are 15 residues in the CDR3. J lost 0 bases, V lost 4 bases, and 0 bases had no gene match. CDR1 and CDR2 from the germline V gene are MNHNY and SVGAGI (reference sequence). In DNA, the CDR3 is TGTGCCAGCAGTTGGACAGGGGGCTCTGGAAACACCATATATTTT. Its protein product is CASSWTGGSGNTIYF.

This chain connects TRBV5-4 to TRBJ2-5; D possibly corresponds to TRBD2 (7 bases). Germline V gene sequence: CDR1 SGHNT, CDR2 YYREEE (reference sequence). CDR3 length: 15 residues. V was clipped by 3 bases and J by 5 bases, with 17 bases between them. The CDR3 is CASSSGGLMGETQYF. Written as DNA, the CDR3 is TGTGCCAGCAGCTCGGGGGGCCTGATGGGTGAGACCCAGTACTTC.

The chain carries TRBV19 and TRBJ1-5; TRBD1 is a possible D gene (6 bases). V lost 1 base and J 9 bases, leaving 19 bases between the germline ends. In germline, CDR1 is LNHDA, CDR2 SQIVND (reference sequence). This CDR3 contains 16 residues. This CDR3 is CASSIVGGQTNGPQHF. CDR3 DNA sequence: TGTGCCAGTAGTATAGTAGGGGGACAAACCAACGGGCCCCAGCATTTT.

J is TRBJ2-3 and V is TRBV4-1; the D gene is possibly TRBD2 (7 bases). V gave up 3 bases and J gave up 1 base, with 20 bases separating them. Looked up from germline, CDR1 is MGHRA and CDR2 is YSYEKL. The CDR3 is 18 amino acids. This chain's CDR3 is CASSHSLGGRAGTDTQYF. CDR3 nucleotides: TGCGCCAGCAGCCACTCCTTAGGGGGGAGGGCCGGCACAGATACGCAGTATTTT.

This chain joins TRBV19 and TRBJ1-3, with D perhaps TRBD1 (5 bases). Trimming removed 3 bases from V and 1 base from J, with 10 bases in between. This CDR3 has 15 amino acids. The germline CDR1 and CDR2 sequences are LNHDA and SQIVND (reference sequence). CDR3 sequence (DNA): TGTGCCAGTAGTATCTCAGGGCGGTCTGGAAACACCATATATTTT. This gives the protein CASSISGRSGNTIYF.

This clone was counted once. The chain combines TRBV9 with TRBJ2-1; 12 bases map to TRBD2. Per germline, CDR1 SGDLS and CDR2 YYNGEE. J gave up 8 bases and V 3 bases, and 6 bases lay outside the gene matches. There are 15 residues in the CDR3. This CDR3 reads CASSATSGSRDEQFF. The CDR3 DNA is TGTGCCAGCAGCGCGACTAGCGGGAGTAGGGATGAGCAGTTCTTC.